This T cell receptor (beta chain) was captured in a study of response to subunit inactivated influenza vaccine (dated by TCRdb to 2017 to 2018). At the level of the whole study: Deep quantitative T cell receptor repertoire profiling was used in the study to track responses to a trivalent subunit inactivated influenza vaccine.

Libraries were made using RT-PCR. The reads were generated on an Illumina HiSeq 2500. TCRdb redid the processing of the public reads, applying fastp at Q25 and MiXCR, and retained in-frame beta chains. Rows merge per CDR3 protein into single entries with the most common DNA and genes. Across this sample there are 610,000 or so distinct CDR3 sequences, with around 13% seen only once. The top ten constitute around 10% of the sample. The paper's findings and limits, for the study overall: According to the authors, only a limited number of new T cells may be recruited by each seasonal influenza vaccination.

This clonotype has a handful of counts. The antigen this receptor binds is unknown. Qualities for individual bases were not recorded, and no much larger clone is one base off. The germline ends are 14 bases apart after V is trimmed by 1 base and J by 7 bases. According to the germline V gene, CDR1 reads MDHEN and CDR2 reads SYDVKM. The CDR3 measures 15 amino acids from cysteine to phenylalanine. Of all the DNA, just the CDR3 is kept, 45 bases in frame from base 1. The chain links TRBV28 with TRBJ2-1; the D region possibly corresponds to TRBD2 (5 bases align). The receptor's source is a man between 50 and 59 years old who received an inactivated influenza vaccine. Donor details come from another sample of the same person, matched by shared clones. The material sequenced was PBMCs from blood, taken approximately 13 days after vaccination. The CDR3: CASSLSPTGGNEQFF. The nucleotides read TGTGCCAGCAGTTTATCCCCGACCGGAGGAAATGAGCAGTTCTTC.